The 8 T cell receptor beta chains listed next were all sequenced from one sample in a study of T cell repertoires in cytomegalovirus infection. TCRdb reanalysed the reads using MiXCR and keeps one entry per CDR3 protein. The repertoire has around 530,000 distinct CDR3 sequences, more than 25% of them found once; the top ten carry approximately 13%. Sample: PBMCs. The origin of the receptors is a human donor in good health (CMV status not recorded). Some clones in this sample may be carry-over from other donors' samples.

This sequence joins TRBV2 and TRBJ1-1, with D perhaps TRBD1 (6 bases). Germline loops: CDR1 SNHLY, CDR2 FYNNEI. CDR3 length equals 16 residues. V lost 3 bases and J 4 bases, leaving 18 bases between the germline ends. The CDR3 coding sequence is TGTGCCAGCAGTGATAGGGGGGGCGAAGGCCGCACTGAAGCTTTCTTT. Protein product: CASSDRGGEGRTEAFF.

The rearrangement joins TRBV7-2 to TRBJ1-1; a possible D gene is TRBD1 (5 bases). Trimming removed 6 bases at V and 0 bases at J, with 20 bases between. Germline CDR1 and CDR2: SGHTA and FQGNSA. There are 17 residues in the CDR3. As DNA, the CDR3 is TGTGCCAGCAGTAATAGCGCCCAGGGAAGGGTGAACACTGAAGCTTTCTTT. Amino acids: CASSNSAQGRVNTEAFF.

The CDR3 sequence is CASKRRGSYNEQFF. The CDR3 DNA sequence: TGTGCCAGCAAACGGCGGGGCTCCTACAATGAGCAGTTCTTC. J is TRBJ2-1 and V is TRBV6-2 or TRBV6-3; maybe TRBD2 (6 bases). Germline V gene lookup returns CDR1 MNHEY and CDR2 SVGEGT. This CDR3 is 14 amino acids long. The ends were cut back, 7 bases at V and 0 bases at J, with 10 bases in the middle.

This clonotype was recorded a few times. The chain is built from TRBV4-1 and TRBJ2-3, with 7 bases fitting TRBD1. The CDR3 loop spans 15 amino acids. The ends lost 2 bases at V and 4 bases at J; junction bases unmatched: 6. Germline loops: CDR1 MGHRA, CDR2 YSYEKL. The CDR3, as DNA: TGCGCCAGCAGCCAATTAACAGGGGAGTCAGATACGCAGTATTTT. Translation gives CASSQLTGESDTQYF.

This clonotype was picked up a small number of times. The V gene is TRBV5-6, the J gene TRBJ1-2; D is undetermined. V gave up 1 base and J gave up 4 bases, with 11 bases separating them. CDR1 SGHDT and CDR2 YYEEEE come from the germline V gene. CDR3 length equals 14 residues. The CDR3 DNA reads as TGTGCCAGCAGCTTGAATGTAGCGCGCTATGGCTACACCTTC. Amino acids: CASSLNVARYGYTF.

The gene calls are TRBV7-2 and TRBJ2-2, with 7 bases identical to TRBD2. In germline, CDR1 is SGHTA, CDR2 FQGNSA. After removal of 5 bases from V and 6 bases from J, the junction contained 6 bases not matched to a gene. This CDR3 contains 14 residues. The CDR3: CASSLLTSSGELFF. The CDR3 DNA is TGTGCCAGCAGCCTACTGACTAGCTCCGGGGAGCTGTTTTTT.

V and J are TRBV7-9 and TRBJ1-2; 7 bases are shared with TRBD1. Germline values: CDR1 SEHNR, CDR2 FQNEAQ (reference sequence). The CDR3 is made up of 17 amino acids. V shed 5 bases, J shed 8 bases, and the junction held 20 bases outside the gene matches. The CDR3, as DNA: TGTGCCAGCAGCCCAGTCGGATATCCTGGGGACAGTTACGGCTACACCTTC. Translated, it gives CASSPVGYPGDSYGYTF.

V is TRBV7-8 and J is TRBJ2-7; 8 nucleotides align to TRBD2. V was pared by 5 bases and J by 3 bases, with 6 bases of the junction left unmatched. This CDR3 has 14 amino acids. Germline values: CDR1 SGHVS, CDR2 FQNEAQ. The CDR3 sequence is CASSHLGGGYEQYV. The DNA for the CDR3 is TGTGCCAGCAGCCACCTCGGGGGGGGCTACGAGCAGTACGTC.